The present entry profiles one T cell receptor (beta chain) with its context. The entry originates in a study of blood T cell repertoires in COVID-19. Study at large: Acute and convalescent COVID-19 specimens originated in the United States, Italy and Spain. T cells, B-cell-depleted T cells, or PBMCs provided the cDNA or gDNA that served as material.

In the original workflow: Amplification of reference gene primers provided the estimated nucleated cell counts. TCRdb keeps only in-frame clones here, not all; method: immunoSEQ multiplex PCR. That table furnishes V, J and clone size, whereas the DNA furnished D and trimming. In the table there are 20,000 to 30,000 clones, 90% to 95% of which are singletons. V gave up 4 bases and J gave up 8 bases, with 9 bases separating them. The CDR3 extends over 12 amino acids. The germline gives CDR1 SNHLY, CDR2 FYNNEI. The chain employs TRBV2 and TRBJ2-1, with a weak D call TRBD1 (5 bases). The clonotype originates from a woman between 50 and 59 years old with active COVID-19. The material sequenced was peripheral blood. This CDR3 is CASSAQGYEQFF. CDR3 bases: TGTGCCAGCAGTGCCCAGGGCTATGAGCAGTTCTTC.